The clone carrying this TCR beta chain has at least ten counts. Its antigen is still unknown. These data originate in a study of blood T cells in healthy people across ages. Study-wide results and limits: Comparison with aged donors showed that long-lived donors had more naive CD4+ cells and higher diversity.

Primers used in a second PCR of roughly 7 to 12 cycles were a sample-barcoded 5' primer and a J-beta primer mix. TCRdb reanalysed the 5' RACE reads using MiXCR and keeps one entry per CDR3 protein. The sample gives some 900,000 distinct CDR3 sequences, around 30% of which show up once; 15% to 20% is in the top ten. Germline CDR1 and CDR2: SEHNR and FQNEAQ (reference sequence). The V gene lost 2 bases and the J gene lost 0 bases, with 10 bases spanning the gap. The CDR3 spans 15 residues. Each donor's blood draw was approximately 10 milliliters of peripheral blood. This TCR came from a woman aged 80 or older in good health. The chain combines TRBV7-9 with TRBJ2-5; D might be TRBD2 (5 bases). Sequencing was performed on blood. The CDR3 region has the DNA TGTGCCAGCAGCTTAAACCCGGGGAACCAAGAGACCCAGTACTTC. Translating gives CASSLNPGNQETQYF.